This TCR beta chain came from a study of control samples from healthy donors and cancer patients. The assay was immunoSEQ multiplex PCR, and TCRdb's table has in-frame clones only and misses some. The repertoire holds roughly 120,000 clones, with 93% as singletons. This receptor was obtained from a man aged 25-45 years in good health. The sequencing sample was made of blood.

CDR3 sequence (DNA): TGTGCCAGCAGTTTCTGCGGGGGGGCGGCAGATACGCAGTATTTT. Protein: CASSFCGGAADTQYF. The rearrangement uses TRBV27 and TRBJ2-3, with TRBD2 matching over 9 bases. This CDR3 has 15 residues. CDR1 and CDR2 (germline): MNHEY, SMNVEV (reference sequence). J was trimmed by 4 bases and V by 3 bases; bases with no gene match: 5.